This T cell receptor beta chain is drawn from a study of type 1 and type 2 diabetes patients. This clonotype was picked up many times. PCR was run on genomic DNA. The TCR beta CDR3 region was amplified using 30 forward and 13 reverse primers. Using its own MiXCR run on the multiplex PCR reads, TCRdb lists one record per CDR3 protein. The data show a few hundred thousand distinct CDR3 sequences, over 45% seen once. The origin of this receptor is a man between 18 and 29 years old with type 2 diabetes. What was sequenced was peripheral blood mononuclear cells (PBMCs).

The CDR3 sequence is CASSVGRLTEAFF. In nucleotides, the CDR3 is TGTGCCAGCAGCGTCGGACGGTTAACGGAAGCTTTCTTT. The rearrangement uses TRBV2 and TRBJ1-1; D ambiguous. The CDR3 loop spans 13 amino acids. Germline lookup yields CDR1 SNHLY and CDR2 FYNNEI. V shed 6 bases and J shed 8 bases, with 16 bases lying between them.